This T cell receptor beta chain is from a study of T-cell reconstitution after alpha-beta-depleted transplantation in children. Unique molecular identifiers were incorporated when the TCRbeta library was constructed. Each CDR3 protein is one row after TCRdb ran MiXCR on the PCR reads. The sample includes about 340,000 distinct CDR3 sequences, under 20% seen only once; the top ten take roughly two fifths. To note about this clonotype: Antigen specificity is unknown.

Findings and caveats of the study: T-cell numbers and diversity, one year after transplant, stemmed largely from T cells that were newly produced. Reported findings indicate that, about two months after transplant, alpha-beta T cells came from several hundred expanded clones, which were derived from non-depleted graft cells. Surviving recipient T cells and thymic progenitors accounted for the high day-60 TCRbeta diversity observed in some patients.

The CDR3 extends over 13 amino acids. Trimming shortened V by 1 base and J by 8 bases, and 9 bases separated the two germline ends. Per the germline V gene, CDR1 is SGHDN and CDR2 is FVKESK. This receptor was identified in a male patient between 2 and 9 years old who had a stem cell transplant for acute lymphoblastic leukemia, so the T cells may come from the graft donor. The sample here was PBMCs, mostly from graft donor cells, taken 360 days after TCRalphabeta/CD19-depleted stem cell transplant. The chain couples TRBV14 to TRBJ2-1; D unresolved. The CDR3 DNA reads as TGTGCCAGCAGCCAAGCTGGTTTCCATGAGCAGTTCTTC. It specifies CASSQAGFHEQFF.